What follows are 24 T cell receptor beta chains derived from one specimen sequenced in a study of T-cell memory formation after mild COVID-19. TCRdb used MiXCR to reprocess the 5' RACE reads, holding one entry per CDR3 protein. This table holds more than 250,000 distinct CDR3 sequences, approximately 16% found once. Sequenced sample: PBMCs or a T cell subset sorted from them (not recorded which). The receptors were sampled from a man in his late teens or twenties who had mild COVID-19 (a few samples of this study predate the infection). Cell type and time point are not known.

This clonotype was counted between two and nine times. The V gene is TRBV2, the J gene TRBJ1-6; the D gene is possibly TRBD1 (5 bases). This CDR3 contains 17 residues. The ends were cut back, 2 bases at V and 6 bases at J, with 17 bases in the middle. Germline lookup yields CDR1 SNHLY and CDR2 FYNNEI. The CDR3, as DNA: TGTGCCAGCAGTGAACCGGGACTTTCCGCGACTAATTCACCCCTCCACTTT. Translated: CASSEPGLSATNSPLHF.

This clonotype was seen a few times. This chain uses TRBV4-1 with TRBJ2-1; TRBD1 aligns across 9 bases. In germline, CDR1 is MGHRA, CDR2 YSYEKL. The CDR3 loop spans 16 amino acids. Trimming at V came to 1 base and at J to 8 bases, leaving 9 bases not matched to a gene. Here the CDR3 reads CASSQGPGQGLYEQFF. The CDR3, as DNA: TGCGCCAGCAGCCAAGGGCCGGGACAGGGTTTATATGAGCAGTTCTTC.

The CDR3 sequence is CASSLMQQGVGPTQPQHF. CDR3 bases: TGTGCCAGCAGTCTGATGCAACAGGGCGTGGGGCCGACTCAGCCCCAGCATTTT. The chain combines TRBV6-5 with TRBJ1-5; possibly TRBD1 for D (6 bases). Germline loops: CDR1 MNHEY, CDR2 SVGAGI. Trimming pared 5 bases from V and 6 bases from J, leaving 26 bases between. The CDR3 consists of 18 residues.

In this sample, this clonotype turned up a few times. The rearrangement links TRBV2 to TRBJ1-1; 8 bases align to TRBD1. From germline, CDR1 is SNHLY and CDR2 FYNNEI. The ends lost 2 bases at V and 2 bases at J; junction bases unmatched: 7. This CDR3 is 16 amino acids long. The CDR3 sequence is CASSETRQGKNTEAFF. DNA for the CDR3: TGTGCCAGCAGTGAAACGCGACAGGGGAAAAACACTGAAGCTTTCTTT.

This clonotype was picked up one time. A junction boundary mismatches the germline segment, possibly from a read error. This rearrangement joins TRBV7-2 to TRBJ1-2; 7 nucleotides match TRBD1. The CDR3 consists of 12 residues. Germline CDR1 SGHTA, CDR2 FQGNSA. For the CDR3, the DNA is TGTGCCAGCAGCTTAAGCCGGGACAGATTCGCCTTC. Translated: CASSLSRDRFAF.

This clonotype was seen a few times. The chain carries TRBV5-4 and TRBJ2-7; D might be TRBD1 (6 bases). V dropped 5 bases and J dropped 5 bases, with 17 bases sitting between them. The CDR3 runs 14 residues. Germline V CDR1 and CDR2: SGHNT, YYREEE (reference sequence). The CDR3 DNA is TGTGCCAGCAGGGATACCGGGACAACCGACGAGCAGTACTTC. Protein product: CASRDTGTTDEQYF.

The sample holds a few counts of this clonotype. This sequence joins TRBV29-1 and TRBJ2-7; D may be TRBD2 (5 bases). V lost 1 base to trimming and J lost 1 base, with 11 bases between them. The CDR3 has 14 residues. Germline CDR1 reads SQVTM; CDR2 reads ANQGSEA. CDR3 sequence: CSVEGTEGSYEQYF. The CDR3 coding sequence is TGCAGCGTTGAAGGTACCGAGGGATCCTACGAGCAGTACTTC.

This clonotype was detected only once. This rearrangement joins TRBV18 to TRBJ2-3; D may match TRBD1 or TRBD2 (5 bases each). Trimming removed 8 bases at V and 4 bases at J, with 13 bases between. This CDR3 is built from 13 residues. Germline V CDR1 and CDR2: KGHSH, LQKENI. The CDR3 here is CASTIRGADTQYF. In DNA, the CDR3 is TGTGCCAGCACCATCCGGGGCGCAGATACGCAGTATTTT.

This clonotype has a handful of counts. The chain couples TRBV30 to TRBJ2-7; 8 bases align to TRBD1. The trim removed 3 bases at V and 3 bases at J, leaving 7 bases unmatched. The CDR3 sequence is 14 residues long. Germline assignment: CDR1 GTSNPN and CDR2 SVGIG (reference sequence). The CDR3 is CAWSLAGTGYEQYF. The CDR3 nucleotides read TGTGCCTGGAGCTTAGCCGGGACAGGCTACGAGCAGTACTTC.

The rearrangement uses TRBV15 and TRBJ2-3, with TRBD1 identical over 9 bases. The junction had 3 bases not matched to a gene; V was cut back by 5 bases and J by 6 bases. In germline, CDR1 is LNHNV, CDR2 YYDKDF (reference sequence). CDR3 length: 13 amino acids. This CDR3 is CATSDRGWDTQYF. CDR3 DNA: TGTGCCACCAGCGACAGGGGGTGGGATACGCAGTATTTT.

This chain connects TRBV12-3 or TRBV12-4 to TRBJ1-1, with D unresolved. CDR3 length: 12 residues. The V and J ends lost 8 bases and 2 bases respectively, with 9 bases between them. The CDR3 loop is CASREGNTEAFF. The CDR3 DNA reads TGTGCCAGCCGGGAGGGAAACACTGAAGCTTTCTTT.

The rearrangement joins TRBV6-5 to TRBJ1-2; D unclear. The germline V gene has CDR1 MNHEY and CDR2 SVGAGI. This CDR3 is built from 14 residues. V lost 0 bases, J lost 2 bases, and 7 bases lay in between. The CDR3 nucleotides read TGTGCCAGCAGTTACTCATTTAACAACTATGGCTACACCTTC. This encodes CASSYSFNNYGYTF.

The chain recombines TRBV14 with TRBJ2-3; no firm D call. CDR3 length equals 14 residues. The V end was cut by 4 bases, the J end by 2 bases, with 10 bases between. Germline lookup yields CDR1 SGHDN and CDR2 FVKESK. The CDR3 DNA reads as TGTGCCAGCAGCCTGCGTACCCACACAGATACGCAGTATTTT. As protein: CASSLRTHTDTQYF.

This clonotype has a count of ten or more. The chain combines TRBV7-2 with TRBJ2-3; D uncertain. CDR3 length equals 12 residues. V was trimmed by 2 bases and J by 5 bases, leaving 5 bases between them. Germline CDR1 SGHTA, CDR2 FQGNSA. As DNA, the CDR3 is TGTGCCAGCAGCTTATTCAGAGATACGCAGTATTTT. Its translation is CASSLFRDTQYF.

The sample holds a few counts of this clonotype. The chain has TRBV28 and TRBJ1-2; 7 bases fit TRBD1. The CDR3 totals 13 residues. The J segment lost 5 bases and the V segment lost 5 bases, leaving 5 bases of the junction unmatched. Looked up from germline, CDR1 is MDHEN and CDR2 is SYDVKM. In nucleotides, the CDR3 is TGTGCCAGCAGTCTAGGGACAGCTTATGGCTACACCTTC. Translation gives CASSLGTAYGYTF.

This rearrangement joins TRBV3-1 to TRBJ1-1; D not resolved. The length of the CDR3 is 15 residues. The V end was cut by 5 bases, the J end by 0 bases, with 13 bases between. CDR1 LGHDT and CDR2 YNNKEL come from the germline V gene (reference sequence). The CDR3 sequence is CASSARNVMNTEAFF. The CDR3 coding sequence is TGTGCCAGCAGCGCCCGAAATGTTATGAACACTGAAGCTTTCTTT.

This chain links TRBV5-4 with TRBJ1-1; D unclear. CDR3 length equals 14 residues. Trimming removed 4 bases at V and 0 bases at J, with 10 bases between. Germline V gene lookup returns CDR1 SGHNT and CDR2 YYREEE (reference sequence). The CDR3 region is CASSAAAVNTEAFF. The CDR3 DNA reads TGTGCCAGCAGCGCGGCGGCGGTGAACACTGAAGCTTTCTTT.

The rearrangement uses TRBV5-1 and TRBJ1-2, with 7 nucleotides matching TRBD1. Per germline, CDR1 SGHRS and CDR2 YFSETQ. The CDR3 totals 16 residues. Losses at the gene ends were 5 bases for V and 1 base for J; bases not matched to a gene: 11. CDR3 DNA: TGCGCCAGCAGGCGGACAGGCCCCCGATTTAACTATGGCTACACCTTC. This sequence encodes CASRRTGPRFNYGYTF.

The V gene is TRBV3-1, the J gene TRBJ2-1, with 8 positions matching TRBD1. The CDR3 is 14 amino acids. Per germline, CDR1 LGHDT and CDR2 YNNKEL (reference sequence). V was clipped by 4 bases and J by 10 bases; unmatched bases: 9. The CDR3 DNA sequence: TGTGCCAGCAGCCGACAGGGGCTGCCTGGGGAGCAGTTCTTC. As protein: CASSRQGLPGEQFF.

The chain couples TRBV7-2 to TRBJ1-6; maybe TRBD1 (6 bases). The length of the CDR3 is 14 residues. The V gene's germline CDR1 is SGHTA and CDR2 FQGNSA. The V gene lost 2 bases and the J gene lost 8 bases, with 10 bases spanning the gap. The CDR3 region has the DNA TGTGCCAGCAGCTTAAGGAGGGGGGATTCACCCCTCCACTTT. Residues: CASSLRRGDSPLHF.

The chain combines TRBV6-4 with TRBJ2-3; D possibly corresponds to TRBD2 (7 bases). CDR1 and CDR2 (germline): MRHNA, SNTAGT. The CDR3 runs 15 residues. V lost 2 bases and J lost 2, with 11 bases in between. CDR3 region: CASSDGGGHTDTQYF. The CDR3 DNA reads as TGTGCCAGCAGTGACGGGGGGGGGCACACAGATACGCAGTATTTT.

This clonotype was seen more than once but under ten times. The V call is TRBV4-1, the J call TRBJ2-3; 7 bases agree with TRBD2. The CDR3 totals 13 residues. Looked up from germline, CDR1 is MGHRA and CDR2 is YSYEKL. V shed 4 bases, J shed 6 bases, and the junction held 4 bases outside the gene matches. CDR3: CASSREGIDTQYF. The DNA for the CDR3 is TGCGCCAGCAGCCGGGAGGGTATCGATACGCAGTATTTT.

The chain recombines TRBV6-2 or TRBV6-3 with TRBJ2-7, with D tentatively TRBD2 (6 bases). The CDR3 consists of 18 residues. Germline lookup yields CDR1 MNHEY and CDR2 SVGEGT. V was pared by 5 bases and J by 0 bases, with 23 bases between. In DNA form, the CDR3 reads TGTGCCAGCAGTAATCAACCGGGACCCCTCGGGAGCTCCTACGAGCAGTACTTC. Translated: CASSNQPGPLGSSYEQYF.

This chain connects TRBV7-9 to TRBJ1-2; possible D gene TRBD1, 6 bases. CDR3 length equals 15 residues. The germline V gene has CDR1 SEHNR and CDR2 FQNEAQ (reference sequence). The V and J ends lost 1 base and 2 bases respectively, with 11 bases between them. As DNA, the CDR3 is TGTGCCAGCAGCTTAGGAAAAGACAGGAACTATGGCTACACCTTC. Its translation: CASSLGKDRNYGYTF.